Below are 21 T cell receptor beta chains sequenced from a single sample in a study of T cells in Graves' hyperthyroidism and ophthalmopathy (dated by TCRdb to the late 2010s). The library was generated by multiplex PCR. Sequenced on an Illumina HiSeq 2000. Amplification of TCR beta CDR3 regions was carried out from RNA transcripts. A first-round RT-PCR of the TCR CDR3 used the HTBI primer set with the Qiagen OneStep RT-PCR kit. Clones were called with MiXCR by TCRdb after fastp trimmed the public reads at Q25, and only in-frame beta chains were retained. Every entry covers one CDR3 protein and lists the most common genes and DNA from its rows. In all, the sample holds almost 600,000 distinct CDR3 sequences, and more than 11% of those were seen once. Jointly, the top ten make up 5.5% to 7.5% of the sample. The specimen sequenced was blood. These receptors were taken from a woman aged 25-40 years with Graves' hyperthyroidism that later progressed to Graves' ophthalmopathy.

This chain uses TRBV15 with TRBJ2-7, with 10 bases aligning to TRBD2. This CDR3 comprises 14 residues. Trimming at V came to 6 bases and at J to 7 bases, leaving 9 bases not matched to a gene. Germline CDR1 LNHNV, CDR2 YYDKDF (reference sequence). DNA of the CDR3: TGTGCCACCAGACAGCGGGAGGGCCTCGGGGAGCAGTACTTC. Encoded protein: CATRQREGLGEQYF.

This clonotype was counted ten times or more. The chain carries TRBV28 and TRBJ1-6, with 10 bases matching TRBD1. V was clipped by 7 bases and J by 7 bases; unmatched bases: 7. The CDR3 is 15 residues long. Per the germline V gene, CDR1 is MDHEN and CDR2 is SYDVKM. The CDR3 sequence: CASTTMGQGNSPLHF. CDR3 coding DNA: TGTGCCAGCACTACGATGGGACAGGGGAATTCACCCCTCCACTTT.

This clonotype was detected many times. V and J are TRBV28 and TRBJ1-1; 7 nucleotides match TRBD1. From germline, CDR1 is MDHEN and CDR2 SYDVKM. Unmatched junction bases numbered 7, after V lost 2 bases and J lost 4 bases. The CDR3 covers 15 residues. CDR3 DNA sequence: TGTGCCAGCAGTTTAGCGACAGGGAGCGGCACTGAAGCTTTCTTT. It translates to CASSLATGSGTEAFF.

The sample holds a few counts of this clonotype. The rearrangement joins TRBV20-1 to TRBJ2-1, with TRBD2 identical over 7 bases. The V and J ends lost 0 bases and 2 bases, in that order; junction bases with no gene match: 13. This CDR3 contains 18 residues. CDR1 DFQATT and CDR2 SNEGSKA come from the germline V gene (reference sequence). The CDR3 coding sequence is TGCAGTGCTAGAGATCTCGTTGGCGGGAGAGGGGCCTACAATGAGCAGTTCTTC. The encoded protein is CSARDLVGGRGAYNEQFF.

This clonotype was detected only a few times. V usage is TRBV5-5 and J usage is TRBJ2-4, with D perhaps matching TRBD2 (6 bases). Germline CDR1 is SGHKS and CDR2 is YYEKEE (reference sequence). Trimming removed 0 bases at V and 0 bases at J, with 13 bases between. This CDR3 contains 17 residues. As DNA, the CDR3 is TGTGCCAGCAGCTTGGCCGGTGGAGGGGTAGCCAAAAACATTCAGTACTTC. Its translation: CASSLAGGGVAKNIQYF.

This clonotype was seen at least ten times. This chain uses TRBV3-1 with TRBJ2-3; 8 positions match TRBD2. This CDR3 is built from 16 residues. Germline V gene data show CDR1 as LGHDT and CDR2 as YNNKEL (reference sequence). The junction had 12 bases not matched to a gene; V was cut back by 4 bases and J by 6 bases. The CDR3 bases are TGTGCCAGCAGCCTTTTAGCGGGAAAAGGGGCCGATACGCAGTATTTT. Residues: CASSLLAGKGADTQYF.

This clonotype was counted between two and nine times. The rearrangement joins TRBV2 to TRBJ2-1; perhaps TRBD2 as D (5 bases). Germline CDR1 reads SNHLY; CDR2 reads FYNNEI. CDR3 length: 13 residues. The ends were cut back, 3 bases at V and 15 bases at J, with 18 bases in the middle. The CDR3 nucleotides read TGTGCCAGCAGTGAGGCTGTAAGAGCGGTAAGGTTCTTC. Translation gives CASSEAVRAVRFF.

This clonotype was detected ten times or more. The chain uses TRBV10-3 and TRBJ2-7; D remains unclear. The V end lost 4 bases, the J end lost 3 bases, and 13 bases lay between the germline ends. Germline-derived CDR1 and CDR2 are ENHRY and SYGVKD. There are 14 residues in the CDR3. The CDR3 DNA sequence: TGTGCCATCAGTGGTGGAAGGGAAAACTACGAGCAGTACTTC. Its protein product is CAISGGRENYEQYF.

This clonotype was seen many times. The V and J genes are TRBV13 and TRBJ2-7, with 7 bases that match TRBD2. Germline V gives CDR1 PRHDT, CDR2 FYEKMQ (reference sequence). The CDR3 covers 16 residues. After removal of 3 bases from V and 7 bases from J, the junction contained 15 bases not matched to a gene. The CDR3 protein is CASSLTLRTDGGEQYF. The CDR3 nucleotides are TGTGCCAGCAGCTTGACGTTGCGGACGGACGGGGGGGAGCAGTACTTC.

In its sample, this clonotype was seen many times. The V gene is TRBV12-3 or TRBV12-4, the J gene TRBJ1-6, with 7 bases identical to TRBD1. Losses at the gene ends were 6 bases for V and 7 bases for J; bases not matched to a gene: 6. This CDR3 comprises 14 residues. The CDR3 loop is CASSYGQANSPLHF. CDR3 sequence (DNA): TGTGCCAGCAGCTACGGACAGGCCAATTCACCCCTCCACTTT.

This clonotype came up a few times. The rearrangement uses TRBV24-1 and TRBJ2-3, with 9 positions matching TRBD1. The CDR3 has 15 residues. The germline CDR1 and CDR2 sequences are KGHDR and SFDVKD. Trimming cost V 1 base and J 4 bases; bases outside gene matches: 2. CDR3 DNA: TGTGCCACCAGTGATTTAGGGGACAGGGCAGATACGCAGTATTTT. This sequence encodes CATSDLGDRADTQYF.

At least ten counts were recorded for this clonotype. V and J are TRBV19 and TRBJ2-1; D is possibly TRBD2 (6 bases). CDR3 length: 15 amino acids. Between the trimmed V and J ends, which lost 2 bases and 8 bases, there was a span of 16 bases. CDR1 LNHDA and CDR2 SQIVND come from the germline V gene (reference sequence). The CDR3 region has the DNA TGTGCCAGTAGTATACCTAGCGCGGCGGTGGATGAGCAGTTCTTC. Translation gives CASSIPSAAVDEQFF.

This clonotype was seen ten or more times. The chain recombines TRBV5-1 with TRBJ1-1; weak D call: TRBD1 (5 bases). The CDR3 is 16 residues long. Germline loops: CDR1 SGHRS, CDR2 YFSETQ. Trimming took off 5 bases at V and 0 bases at J, with 17 bases between the two ends. This chain's CDR3 is CASRAASWGVNTEAFF. The CDR3 nucleotides read TGCGCCAGCAGAGCCGCCTCTTGGGGGGTGAACACTGAAGCTTTCTTT.

This clonotype was counted ten times or more. This chain connects TRBV5-4 to TRBJ2-7; 11 bases align to TRBD2. The CDR3 loop spans 16 amino acids. Germline lookup yields CDR1 SGHNT and CDR2 YYREEE (reference sequence). The ends lost 0 bases at V and 4 bases at J; junction bases unmatched: 6. The CDR3 coding sequence is TGTGCCAGCAGCTTGGCATGGCCTAGCGGGAGGTACGAGCAGTACTTC. It encodes CASSLAWPSGRYEQYF.

The genes are TRBV7-9 and TRBJ1-6; tentative D call: TRBD1 (5 bases). Germline CDR1 reads SEHNR; CDR2 reads FQNEAQ (reference sequence). This CDR3 has 14 amino acids. V lost 7 bases, J lost 4 bases, and 11 bases lay in between. The CDR3 region has the DNA TGTGCCAGCAACGGGGGTTTTTATAATTCACCCCTCCACTTT. Translated: CASNGGFYNSPLHF.

This sequence joins TRBV19 and TRBJ1-1; 7 positions agree with TRBD1. This CDR3 is built from 14 residues. After removal of 2 bases from V and 4 bases from J, the junction contained 4 bases not matched to a gene. Per the germline V gene, CDR1 is LNHDA and CDR2 is SQIVND (reference sequence). CDR3 loop: CASSILPGGTEAFF. The CDR3 DNA reads as TGTGCCAGTAGTATACTCCCAGGGGGCACTGAAGCTTTCTTT.

This clonotype was seen repeatedly, ten times or more. This sequence joins TRBV2 and TRBJ2-1; TRBD1 matches at 9 bases. The CDR3 spans 14 residues. Germline loops: CDR1 SNHLY, CDR2 FYNNEI. V shed 1 base and J 6 bases; nucleotides not matched to a gene: 1. CDR3: CASSEGDRANEQFF. CDR3 sequence (DNA): TGTGCCAGCAGTGAAGGGGACAGGGCCAATGAGCAGTTCTTC.

This clonotype has more than one count but fewer than ten. The chain is built from TRBV19 and TRBJ2-2, with 7 nucleotides matching TRBD2. The ends lost 5 bases at V and 6 bases at J; junction bases unmatched: 6. The length of the CDR3 is 14 residues. Germline CDR1 is LNHDA and CDR2 is SQIVND (reference sequence). In nucleotides, the CDR3 is TGTGCCAGTAGTGCTCCCCGGGAGGCCGGGGAGCTGTTTTTT. This sequence encodes CASSAPREAGELFF.

The chain employs TRBV27 and TRBJ2-2; 8 bases align to TRBD2. The trim removed 3 bases at V and 8 bases at J, leaving 17 bases unmatched. There are 18 residues in the CDR3. Germline V gene lookup returns CDR1 MNHEY and CDR2 SMNVEV (reference sequence). The DNA of the CDR3 is TGTGCCAGCAGTTTGGGGGACGCCGGGACTAGTTTTGCGGGGGAGCTGTTTTTT. It yields the protein CASSLGDAGTSFAGELFF.

The sample holds many counts of this clonotype. The rearrangement joins TRBV7-2 to TRBJ2-7; D perhaps matches TRBD1 (5 bases). Germline CDR1 SGHTA, CDR2 FQGNSA. CDR3 length: 13 residues. Trimming left V 4 bases short and J 3 bases short, with 10 bases between. The CDR3 loop is CASSSDQGYEQYF. In DNA form, the CDR3 reads TGTGCCAGCAGCTCTGACCAGGGCTACGAGCAGTACTTC.

This clonotype was seen only a few times. The chain combines TRBV20-1 with TRBJ2-2; 7 bases fit TRBD1. Germline CDR1 reads DFQATT; CDR2 reads SNEGSKA (reference sequence). J lost 8 bases, V lost 6 bases, and 15 bases had no gene match. The CDR3 has 15 amino acids. CDR3 DNA: TGCAGTGCACCTGGACCTATAACAGGGGCTGGGGAGCTGTTTTTT. Translation: CSAPGPITGAGELFF.